The 17 T cell receptor beta chains given below trace back to one sample, sequenced in a study of cytomegalovirus exposure and HLA in healthy donors. In the PCR, 60 Vbeta and 13 Jbeta primers were used. Produced via immunoSEQ multiplex PCR; TCRdb's table is partial and in-frame only. The table has over 75,000 clones, around 64% seen once; the top ten hold 2% to 2.5%. Sequencing was carried out using PBMCs. These receptors were obtained from a human donor in good health.

The rearrangement uses TRBV7-2 and TRBJ2-7; D might be TRBD2 (6 bases). Looked up from germline, CDR1 is SGHTA and CDR2 is FQGNSA. V lost 5 bases and J 2 bases, leaving 16 bases between the germline ends. CDR3 length equals 15 residues. CDR3 protein: CASSPPRRGTYEQYF. Here the CDR3 DNA reads TGTGCCAGCAGCCCCCCTCGGCGGGGAACCTACGAGCAGTACTTC.

The V and J genes are TRBV4-3 and TRBJ1-2; no definite D call. Germline V CDR1 and CDR2: LGHNA, YSLEER. This CDR3 is 16 amino acids long. V was shortened by 2 bases and J by 9 bases, with 22 bases between the two germline ends. The CDR3 protein is CASSQTYGVDTPRYTF. The CDR3 DNA is TGCGCCAGCAGCCAAACCTACGGGGTAGATACACCTCGCTACACCTTC.

The genes are TRBV29-1 and TRBJ2-5, with D possibly TRBD2 on 5 matching bases. V was shortened by 6 bases and J by 3 bases, with 5 bases between the two germline ends. The CDR3 totals 10 residues. Germline V gene sequence: CDR1 SQVTM, CDR2 ANQGSEA. The CDR3 loop is CSVGEETQYF. As DNA, the CDR3 is TGCAGCGTCGGGGAAGAGACCCAGTACTTC.

The gene calls are TRBV7-2 and TRBJ1-4; D is possibly TRBD1 (6 bases). CDR3 length equals 15 residues. Germline loops: CDR1 SGHTA, CDR2 FQGNSA. V gave up 1 base and J gave up 5 bases, with 11 bases separating them. In nucleotides, the CDR3 is TGTGCCAGCAGCTTAGGTCCAGGGGTAAATGAAAAACTGTTTTTT. It codes for CASSLGPGVNEKLFF.

CDR3 region: CASSPRQTNYGYTF. The CDR3 bases are TGTGCCAGCTCACCACGGCAGACTAACTATGGCTACACCTTC. V and J are TRBV18 and TRBJ1-2; D call uncertain. There are 14 residues in the CDR3. The V and J ends lost 1 base and 0 bases respectively, with 6 bases between them. The germline gives CDR1 KGHSH, CDR2 LQKENI.

As regards this clone: This sample also contains other DNA sequences that code for the same CDR3. The CDR3 DNA sequence: TGTGCCACCAGCAGAGGGGGCGGGGGGTACACCGGGGAGCTGTTTTTT. Protein sequence: CATSRGGGGYTGELFF. The chain carries TRBV15 and TRBJ2-2; 8 bases are a match to TRBD2. J gave up 3 bases and V 1 base, and 4 bases lay outside the gene matches. This CDR3 spans 16 amino acids. The germline V gene encodes CDR1 LNHNV and CDR2 YYDKDF (reference sequence).

The chain links TRBV19 to TRBJ1-5, with D unresolved. Germline-derived CDR1 and CDR2 are LNHDA and SQIVND (reference sequence). The V and J ends lost 6 bases and 2 bases respectively, with 14 bases between them. This CDR3 has 15 amino acids. The CDR3 region is CASSPGSPRNQPQHF. The CDR3 nucleotides are TGTGCCAGTAGCCCCGGGTCCCCACGCAATCAGCCCCAGCATTTT. Looking up the rest from reference TRBV19 and TRBJ1-5 gives the full variable domain: DGGITQSPKYLFRKEGQNVTLSCEQNLNHDAMYWYRQDPGQGLRLIYYSQIVNDFQKGDIAEGYSVSREKKESFPLTVTSAQKNPTAFYLCASSPGSPRNQPQHFGDGTRLSIL.

Written as DNA, the CDR3 is TGTGCCAGCAGTGAAAGGGGGATCGGCACTGAAGCTTTCTTT. It encodes CASSERGIGTEAFF. The chain has TRBV6-1 and TRBJ1-1; possible D gene TRBD1, 6 bases. The V end was cut by 2 bases, the J end by 4 bases, with 11 bases between. Germline V lookup: CDR1 MNHNS, CDR2 SASEGT. This CDR3 is built from 14 residues.

The table lists this clone with a few counts. The gene calls are TRBV2 and TRBJ1-4; D not resolved. Germline lookup yields CDR1 SNHLY and CDR2 FYNNEI. The ends were cut back, 6 bases at V and 4 bases at J, with 12 bases in the middle. This CDR3 is built from 14 residues. The CDR3 bases are TGTGCCAGCAGCATGAGCGGAGATAATGAAAAACTGTTTTTT. As protein: CASSMSGDNEKLFF.

V and J are TRBV5-4 and TRBJ1-5; 8 bases fit TRBD1. V lost 1 base, J lost 2 bases, and 2 bases stayed unmatched. This CDR3 spans 15 amino acids. Germline V gives CDR1 SGHNT, CDR2 YYREEE (reference sequence). The CDR3, as DNA: TGTGCCAGCAGCTTGCAGGGGGCCGGCAATCAGCCCCAGCATTTT. Amino acids: CASSLQGAGNQPQHF.

The genes are TRBV7-2 and TRBJ1-5; D unclear. CDR1 is SGHTA and CDR2 is FQGNSA in the germline V gene. The CDR3 totals 15 residues. Trimming shortened V by 2 bases and J by 0 bases, and 8 bases separated the two germline ends. The chain's CDR3 is CASSLSGNSNQPQHF. DNA for the CDR3: TGTGCCAGCAGCTTAAGCGGTAATAGCAATCAGCCCCAGCATTTT.

Notes on this clone: Distinct nucleotide sequences in the sample also encode this CDR3. This chain uses TRBV18 with TRBJ2-5, with 7 positions matching TRBD1. The ends lost 3 bases at V and 2 bases at J; junction bases unmatched: 0. CDR3 size: 13 residues. CDR1 is KGHSH, CDR2 LQKENI, per germline. In nucleotides, the CDR3 is TGTGCCAGCTCACCGGGACAGCAAGAGACCCAGTACTTC. Protein sequence: CASSPGQQETQYF.

The CDR3 reads CASSLRSALGGGAYEQYF. The CDR3, as DNA: TGTGCCAGCAGCTTACGATCGGCCCTCGGCGGAGGGGCCTACGAGCAGTACTTC. The J gene is TRBJ2-7, the V gene TRBV11-3; maybe TRBD2 (6 bases). This CDR3 contains 18 residues. Germline CDR1 is SGHNT and CDR2 is YENEEA. V was pared by 2 bases and J by 2 bases, with 22 bases between. Based on the CDR3 plus reference TRBV11-3 and TRBJ2-7, the full variable domain is EAGVVQSPRYKIIEKKQPVAFWCNPISGHNTLYWYLQNLGQGPELLIRYENEEAVDDSQLPKDRFSAERLKGVDSTLKIQPAELGDSAVYLCASSLRSALGGGAYEQYFGPGTRLTVT.

This rearrangement joins TRBV14 to TRBJ2-3, with 8 bases identical to TRBD1. The CDR3 is 17 amino acids. V lost 0 bases to trimming and J lost 1 base; unmatched junction nucleotides: 6. Germline CDR1 reads SGHDN; CDR2 reads FVKESK. CDR3 bases: TGTGCCAGCAGCCAAGATCGGGCAGGGGGCGGCACAGATACGCAGTATTTT. Translation: CASSQDRAGGGTDTQYF.

This clone was seen a few times. The chain links TRBV5-1 to TRBJ1-1; 9 bases are shared with TRBD1. The trim removed 3 bases at V and 6 bases at J, leaving 9 bases unmatched. The CDR3 sequence is 15 residues long. Germline V gene lookup returns CDR1 SGHRS and CDR2 YFSETQ. The CDR3 spells CASSSSGQGNAEAFF. CDR3 DNA: TGCGCCAGCAGCTCATCGGGACAGGGTAACGCTGAAGCTTTCTTT.

The V call is TRBV6-1, the J call TRBJ1-2, with a possible D match to TRBD1 (5 bases). The CDR3 loop spans 12 amino acids. The V end lost 5 bases, the J end lost 8 bases, and 12 bases lay between the germline ends. Germline V gene sequence: CDR1 MNHNS, CDR2 SASEGT. The CDR3 DNA reads as TGTGCCAGCAGTCGACAGTTATCCGGCTACACCTTC. Residues: CASSRQLSGYTF.

V is TRBV6-6 and J is TRBJ2-3, with D possibly TRBD2 on 5 matching bases. Trimming stripped 0 bases from V and 3 bases from J, with 10 bases between. Germline V CDR1 and CDR2: MNHNY, SVGAGI (reference sequence). This CDR3 has 15 residues. As DNA, the CDR3 is TGTGCCAGCAGTTACTCGTACGGAGGAACAGATACGCAGTATTTT. Translated, it gives CASSYSYGGTDTQYF.